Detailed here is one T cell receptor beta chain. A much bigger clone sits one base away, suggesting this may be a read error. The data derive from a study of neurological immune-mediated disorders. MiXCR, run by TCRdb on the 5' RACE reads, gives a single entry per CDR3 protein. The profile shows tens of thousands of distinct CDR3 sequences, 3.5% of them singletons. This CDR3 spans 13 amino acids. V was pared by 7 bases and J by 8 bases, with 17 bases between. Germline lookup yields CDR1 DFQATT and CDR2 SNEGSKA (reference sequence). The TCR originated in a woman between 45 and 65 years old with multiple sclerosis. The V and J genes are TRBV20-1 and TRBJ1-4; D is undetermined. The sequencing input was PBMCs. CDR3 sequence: CSDPRNSGEKLFF. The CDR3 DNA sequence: TGCAGTGACCCGCGGAACAGTGGGGAAAAACTGTTTTTT.